Listed below are T cell receptor beta chains from one sample, sequenced in a study of blood T cell repertoires in COVID-19. Clones were sequenced by immunoSEQ multiplex PCR, and TCRdb holds only the in-frame ones, with some missing. Among approximately 50,000 clones listed, roughly 85% were seen once. Sequenced input: peripheral blood. The receptors were gathered from a man between 70 and 80 years old with acute or convalescent COVID-19. The CDR3 runs from the conserved cysteine through the conserved F or W. The D gene is left open where the match is weak. Expanded clones get a size class; other rows say once, few or many, or leave the size out.

TRBJ2-1,NA,NA,TRBV19,CASSIGPGYNEQFF,TGTGCCAGTAGTATAGGTCCCGGTTACAATGAGCAGTTCTTC
TRBJ1-1,many,NA,TRBV5-1,CASSALVGSRTEAFF,TGCGCCAGCAGCGCCCTGGTTGGGTCGAGGACTGAAGCTTTCTTT
TRBJ1-5,NA,NA,TRBV3-1/TRBV3-2,CASSQGANQPQHF,TGTGCCAGCAGCCAAGGGGCCAATCAGCCCCAGCATTTT
TRBJ2-1,NA,NA,TRBV11-2,CASSPPRVTYNEQFF,TGTGCCAGCAGCCCACCCCGAGTGACCTACAATGAGCAGTTCTTC
TRBJ1-2,NA,NA,TRBV11-2,CASSLAPGGAGYTF,TGTGCCAGCAGCTTAGCCCCGGGGGGGGCTGGCTACACCTTC
TRBJ2-3,once,TRBD2,TRBV4-3,CASSQETSGGPDTQYF,TGCGCCAGCAGCCAAGAAACTAGCGGGGGCCCAGATACGCAGTATTTT
TRBJ1-2,NA,NA,TRBV4-2,CASSHSTDNSPYGYTF,TGTGCCAGCAGCCACTCAACGGACAATTCCCCCTATGGCTACACCTTC
TRBJ1-4,NA,NA,TRBV5-4,CASTSSGGGNEKLFF,TGTGCCAGCACCTCGTCTGGGGGGGGTAATGAAAAACTGTTTTTT
TRBJ2-7,NA,NA,TRBV7-2,CASSLGTLKSYEQYF,TGTGCCAGCAGCTTGGGGACACTAAAGTCCTACGAGCAGTACTTC
TRBJ2-1,NA,TRBD2,TRBV19,CASSLTSGGAQGNEQFF,TGTGCCAGTAGTTTAACTAGCGGGGGGGCCCAAGGAAATGAGCAGTTCTTC
TRBJ2-3,NA,NA,TRBV4-2,CASSQAVGEDTQYF,TGTGCCAGCAGCCAAGCCGTGGGAGAAGATACGCAGTATTTT
TRBJ2-6,few,TRBD2,TRBV19,CASSMAGDSGANVLTF,TGTGCCAGTAGTATGGCGGGGGACTCTGGGGCCAACGTCCTGACTTTC
TRBJ1-2,NA,TRBD1,TRBV27,CASSGADREYGYTF,TGTGCCAGCAGTGGGGCGGACAGGGAGTATGGCTACACCTTC
TRBJ2-5,NA,TRBD2,TRBV13,CASSKTSGTETQYF,TGTGCCAGCAGCAAGACTAGCGGGACGGAGACCCAGTACTTC
TRBJ1-2,NA,NA,TRBV19,CASSIDRSYTF,TGTGCCAGTAGTATTGACAGATCCTACACCTTC
TRBJ1-4,NA,TRBD1,TRBV3-1/TRBV3-2,CASSHFRPGTGGEKLFF,TGTGCCAGCAGCCATTTCAGGCCCGGGACAGGCGGAGAAAAACTGTTTTTT
TRBJ2-7,NA,TRBD2,TRBV10-3,CAINGAGGDDEQYF,TGTGCCATCAATGGAGCGGGAGGCGATGACGAGCAGTACTTC
TRBJ2-3,NA,NA,TRBV27,CASSFYTGDTQYF,TGTGCCAGCAGTTTTTACACAGGGGATACGCAGTATTTT
TRBJ2-7,NA,TRBD1,TRBV9,CASSAYGTGPDEQYF,TGTGCCAGCAGCGCGTACGGGACAGGGCCCGACGAGCAGTACTTC
TRBJ2-7,NA,TRBD1,TRBV10-3,CAISETGGQDEQYF,TGTGCCATCAGTGAGACAGGGGGCCAGGACGAGCAGTACTTC
TRBJ2-7,NA,TRBD1,TRBV9,CASSVAPGTVDYEQYF,TGTGCCAGCAGCGTAGCCCCCGGGACAGTAGACTACGAGCAGTACTTC
TRBJ2-7,NA,NA,TRBV6-5,CASSYSIRSPIHEQYF,TGTGCCAGCAGTTACTCGATCCGGTCTCCGATCCACGAGCAGTACTTC
TRBJ1-2,NA,TRBD1,TRBV2,CASSVDRGLDGYTF,TGTGCCAGCAGTGTGGACAGGGGACTTGATGGCTACACCTTC
TRBJ2-7,few,TRBD1,TRBV6-5,CASSYRGQGLYEQYF,TGTGCCAGCAGTTACCGGGGACAGGGCCTCTACGAGCAGTACTTC
TRBJ1-1,once,TRBD1,TRBV6-5,CASSRDRATEAFF,TGTGCCAGCAGCAGAGACAGGGCCACTGAAGCTTTCTTT
TRBJ1-3,NA,NA,TRBV7-9,CASSAQGWGNTIYF,TGTGCCAGCAGCGCCCAGGGGTGGGGAAACACCATATATTTT
TRBJ1-2,NA,NA,TRBV6-2/TRBV6-3,CASSGQYYGYTF,TGTGCCAGCAGTGGCCAGTACTATGGCTACACCTTC
TRBJ1-4,NA,TRBD1,TRBV11-3,CASSPSGQGATNEKLFF,TGTGCCAGCAGCCCATCGGGACAGGGGGCTACTAATGAAAAACTGTTTTTT
TRBJ1-3,NA,TRBD1,TRBV6-5,CASRGTGTGRNTIYF,TGTGCCAGCAGGGGAACCGGGACAGGAAGAAACACCATATATTTT
TRBJ1-1,NA,NA,TRBV19,CASSIPGGANTEAFF,TGTGCCAGTAGTATTCCGGGGGGCGCGAACACTGAAGCTTTCTTT
TRBJ2-7,NA,NA,TRBV12-3/TRBV12-4,CASKTGSYEQYF,TGTGCCAGCAAAACAGGGTCCTACGAGCAGTACTTC
TRBJ2-2,few,NA,TRBV13,CASSSPGTNTGELFF,TGTGCCAGCAGCTCCCCCGGGACTAACACCGGGGAGCTGTTTTTT
TRBJ2-2,NA,NA,TRBV4-1,CASSHGTGEANTGELFF,TGCGCCAGCAGCCACGGTACGGGGGAGGCGAACACCGGGGAGCTGTTTTTT
TRBJ2-3,NA,NA,TRBV7-2,CASSFRQGTTDTQYF,TGTGCCAGCAGCTTTAGGCAGGGGACCACAGATACGCAGTATTTT
TRBJ2-7,NA,NA,TRBV28,CASSQPTGSGNEQYF,TGTGCCAGCAGTCAACCTACAGGGTCTGGTAACGAGCAGTACTTC
TRBJ2-2,NA,TRBD1,TRBV5-1,CASSLAPGQGTNTGELFF,TGCGCCAGCAGCTTGGCCCCGGGACAGGGGACGAACACCGGGGAGCTGTTTTTT
TRBJ2-1,NA,TRBD2,TRBV5-1,CASSPGLAGYSYNEQFF,TGCGCCAGCAGCCCGGGACTAGCGGGGTATTCCTACAATGAGCAGTTCTTC